The sequence of this T cell receptor (beta chain) was determined in a study of cytomegalovirus exposure and HLA in healthy donors listed by TCRdb under 2017. Regarding the study in general: An earlier analysis of around 600 of the donors reported about 290 Gb of sequence data and roughly 100 million unique TCR beta sequences from some 180 million T cells. Among around 400 genotyped donors of the cohort, an average of roughly 240,000 unique TCR beta nucleotide sequences were sequenced per donor, roughly 20% of them non-productive. All discovery cohort repertoires had been generated using a single sequencing platform. Alongside the repertoire data, information on donor age, sex, ethnicity and CMV serostatus was compiled. Using immunosequencing, the study profiled T cell repertoires from 640 or so subjects and related those repertoires to cytomegalovirus serostatus. To predict cytomegalovirus infection status, the study combined high-throughput TCR immunosequencing, statistical association of individual TCRs with disease status, and machine learning. An earlier analysis of 587 of the donors used high-throughput TCR beta sequencing to judge whether each TCR beta V gene segment behaved as functional or pseudogenic. A later analysis re-analyzed previously published TCR beta repertoires from hundreds of donors and added high-resolution HLA genotyping to study TCR occurrence patterns. Besides the first cohort of around 700 subjects, a separate validation cohort made up of 120 different subjects was used. HLA typing covered class I and class II loci at four-digit resolution. The study aimed to test whether cataloging public T cell receptors could reveal signatures of past pathogen exposure. The genetic ancestry cluster associated with self-reported Caucasian donors included 70% to 85% of the approximately 410 genotyped donors. Typing coverage differed by locus: A, B, C, DRB1 and DQB1 were typed in about 620-640 donors, DQA1 in 500 to 550, DPA1 in around 610, and DPB1 in 450 to 480. Genome-wide SNP genotypes for about 60% of the roughly 670 donors were used in a later genetic analysis, which treated that subset as a discovery cohort. The later analysis used no new phenotypic data to find candidate immune exposures, relying instead on TCR beta sequences and their occurrence across donors. Because of strong linkage in the cohort, four or five DR-DQ haplotypes were treated as single units for association and clustering. An early release that covered around 590 HLA-typed donors contained approximately 300 gigabases of sequencing data and 80 million or so unique TCR sequences.

The CDR3, from cysteine to phenylalanine, totals 14 residues. The only DNA kept is the CDR3, 42 bases in frame from the first base. Taken from the germline V gene, the CDR1 and CDR2 loops are MNHEY and SVGAGI. V is cut by 0 bases and J by 3 bases, and the space between the germline ends is 8 bases. In this sample, this clone turned up a few times. Its antigen remains undetermined. No much larger clone is present one base from it, and per-base qualities are unavailable. The cohort was made up of several hundred healthy bone marrow donors. Cohort members were all nominally healthy when sampled, although unrecorded immune exposures were likely present. The donor was CMV seropositive and was included in the group of 250 to 300 seropositive cohort members. A peripheral blood sample was provided by each donor, and peripheral blood mononuclear cells were used for TCR beta sequencing. The Qiagen DNeasy Blood Extraction Kit was used to extract genomic DNA from the blood cell samples.

Library method: the immunoSEQ multiplex PCR assay. The multiplex PCR relied on a mix of 60 forward primers for TCR Vbeta segments and 13 reverse primers for TCR Jbeta segments. A multiplex PCR assay on genomic DNA amplified the CDR3 region of rearranged TCR beta genes. The Illumina HiSeq System was used to sequence the amplified TCR beta libraries as 87-base-pair reads. The source study handled its data this way. Across the roughly 670 repertoires, a later analysis counted 75 million to 90 million unique TCR beta chains, around 11 million of which were shared by at least two donors. Raw reads were error-corrected and collapsed into unique sequences with a nearest-neighbor algorithm that merged closely related sequences to remove PCR and sequencing errors. V, D and J gene segments were assigned by aligning CDR3 sequences to IMGT reference sequences. Each retained sequence needed at least a six-nucleotide match to both a V gene segment and a J gene segment. Rearrangements were called productive when the CDR3 lacked stop codons and stayed in frame with V and J; all others were non-productive. Following IMGT convention, CDR3 was defined as the stretch from the second conserved V-encoded cysteine to the conserved J-encoded phenylalanine. In an earlier analysis of around 600 of the donors, sequences lacking an unambiguous match to a single V gene segment were excluded. An earlier analysis of fewer than 750 of the donors called V segments functional above 56.7% productive rearrangements and segregating when the between-donor standard deviation exceeded 5%. A statistical classification framework was built for diagnosing cytomegalovirus status from the catalog of TCR beta chain sequences. In a later analysis, V and J genes were assigned by comparing TCR nucleotide sequences against IMGT/GENE-DB human TR gene sequences. In a later analysis, CDR3 sequences and most-parsimonious VDJ recombination scenarios were assigned using the TCRdist pipeline. In a later analysis, each TCR beta chain was defined by its CDR3 amino acid sequence together with its V-gene family, and reads without a unique V-gene family were excluded. To address suspected cross-contamination and a sequencing artifact, a later analysis removed approximately 600 highly shared, low-generation-probability nucleotide sequences. In a later analysis, a clonal expansion index was calculated for each public chain from normalized within-repertoire ranks of inferred template counts. In a later analysis, generation probabilities were computed using a VDJ recombination model fitted to out-of-frame rearrangements, and the results were checked against IGoR. A later analysis scored TCR-TCR, TCR-HLA and TCR-CMV co-occurrence with hypergeometric tests, applying a repertoire-size bias correction to TCR pairs. False discovery rates were estimated in a later analysis by permuting HLA or CMV assignments 20 times. In a later analysis, co-occurring TCRs were grouped using DBSCAN, with TCRdist sequence similarity added in when clustering inside HLA-allele-positive subsets. For co-occurrence clustering, repertoires with fewer than 30,000 or more than 120,000 public chains were excluded, along with several repertoires with anomalous nucleotide sharing. TCRdb limited this immuneACCESS table to in-frame rearrangements with V and J called. A share of clones is missing; checked studies link under half to unresolved V genes, and the rest is unexplained. V, J and clone size are those of that table, while D and trimming were read from the DNA. The sample table shows 120,000 or so clones, and roughly 82% are seen once. The ten largest clones take up roughly 5.2% of the sample.

The research as a whole found: Only TCR beta chains were sequenced in this cohort, and the absence of alpha or paired-chain data limited detectable features. According to a later analysis, parvovirus B19, influenza, CMV and Epstein-Barr virus appeared linked to several top co-occurrence clusters. Assigning TCR associations to individual alleles was difficult when HLA alleles, especially DR and DQ, strongly co-occurred. A later analysis found that HLA-associated TCR beta chains were more clonally expanded and had lower generation probabilities than equally common non-associated chains. An earlier analysis of 450 to 750 of the donors showed that most TCR beta V segments appeared in productive rearrangements either about 90% or about 30% of the time, which broadly matched IMGT annotations. Because some donors lacked HLA typing at each locus, the association tests relied only on the typed subset. A cluster of highly shared sequence variants was judged likely to represent a technical artifact of the sequencing pipeline. According to a later genetic analysis, donors in an Asian-associated ancestry cluster had fewer N-insertions in productive TCRs than the approximately 670-donor mean. Most TCR sequences were observed very rarely across donors, whereas some public TCRs were present in many individuals. A later analysis found that most CMV-associated TCR beta chains appeared HLA-restricted, with HLA associations seemingly driven largely by CMV exposure. A few of the identified cytomegalovirus-associated TCR beta chains were confirmed in vitro to be specific for cytomegalovirus antigens. The presence/absence analyses assumed that sequencing depth was roughly uniform across donors, and that assumption may not be true. In a later analysis, TCR association rates were found to vary across HLA loci, with the most associated TCRs seen for DRB1 alleles and the fewest for HLA-C alleles. Immune exposure information for the cohort was limited to CMV serostatus. Specific HLA alleles were associated with about 17,000 TCR beta sequences at a false discovery rate of 0.05 in a later analysis. Seventeen rarely observed V segments, including chromosome 9 orphons, were excluded from the earlier analysis of approximately 500 of the donors because counts were too low. It was suggested by the authors that the approach could potentially be generalized to other disease states and immunological phenotypes. The classifier was reported to diagnose cytomegalovirus status with high specificity and sensitivity in both the original and validation cohorts. Some IMGT-functional V segments, including TRBV6-2 and TRBV6-3, could not be distinguished by the 87-base-pair reads and were therefore excluded. A further reported finding was that TCR beta sequences accurately predicted the HLA-A and HLA-B alleles for most subjects in the first cohort. The study listed 164 TCR beta chains as associated with cytomegalovirus. Correlated functional status among segregating V segments might be attributable to linkage disequilibrium, but an unknown experimental factor could not be ruled out. A later genetic analysis associated a missense DCLRE1C variant with V-gene and J-gene trimming of TCR beta chains, and an independent cohort replicated the association.

The sequence links TRBV6-5 to TRBJ1-1; confidence is insufficient to name the D gene. The sample consisted of PBMCs. This sequence originates from a man aged 18 to 35 in good health and CMV-seropositive. The DNA sequence reads TGTGCCAGCAGTTACTCGTTCTACGACACTGAAGCTTTCTTT. It translates as CASSYSFYDTEAFF.